The clone carrying this T cell receptor beta chain was found a few times. This specimen comes from a study of T-cell memory formation after mild COVID-19. With constant-segment primers, 5'RACE yielded cDNA libraries of TCR alpha and TCR beta that carried sample barcodes and UMIs. TCRdb passed the 5' RACE reads through MiXCR, listing each CDR3 protein once. This repertoire shows roughly 150,000 distinct CDR3 sequences, 14% found once; its top ten account for roughly 28%. The V gene end was trimmed by 4 bases and the J gene end by 5 bases; junction bases not matched to a gene: 8. The germline gives CDR1 SGHTS, CDR2 YDEGEE. The CDR3 runs to 15 residues.

This receptor was taken from an adult woman who had mild COVID-19 (a few samples of this study predate the infection). Cell type and time point are not known. Specimen: PBMCs or a T cell subset sorted from them (not recorded which). This chain uses TRBV5-8 with TRBJ1-5; the match to TRBD1 covers 8 bases. The CDR3 DNA reads TGTGCCAGCAGCGTGACAGGGGACCTTGATCAGCCCCAGCATTTT. As protein: CASSVTGDLDQPQHF.